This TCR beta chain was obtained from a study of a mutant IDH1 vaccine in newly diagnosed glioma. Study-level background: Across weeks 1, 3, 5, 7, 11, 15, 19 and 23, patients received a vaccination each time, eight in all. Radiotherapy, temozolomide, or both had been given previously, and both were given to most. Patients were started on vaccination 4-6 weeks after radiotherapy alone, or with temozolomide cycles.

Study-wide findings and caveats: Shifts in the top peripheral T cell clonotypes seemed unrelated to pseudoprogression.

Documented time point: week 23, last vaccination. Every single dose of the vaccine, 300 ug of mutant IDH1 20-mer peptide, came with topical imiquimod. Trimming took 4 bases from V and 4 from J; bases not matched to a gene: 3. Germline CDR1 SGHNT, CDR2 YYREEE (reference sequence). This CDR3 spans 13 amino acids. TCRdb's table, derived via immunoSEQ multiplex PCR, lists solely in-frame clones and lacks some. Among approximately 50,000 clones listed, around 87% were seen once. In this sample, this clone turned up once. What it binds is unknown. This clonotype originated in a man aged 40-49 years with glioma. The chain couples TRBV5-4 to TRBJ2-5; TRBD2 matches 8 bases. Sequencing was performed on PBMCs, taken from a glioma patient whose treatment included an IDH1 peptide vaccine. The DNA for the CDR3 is TGTGCCAGCAGCAGGACTAGCCGAGAGACCCAGTACTTC. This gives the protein CASSRTSRETQYF. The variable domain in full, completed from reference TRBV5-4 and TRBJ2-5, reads ETGVTQSPTHLIKTRGQQVTLRCSSQSGHNTVSWYQQALGQGPQFIFQYYREEENGRGNFPPRFSGLQFPNYSSELNVNALELDDSALYLCASSRTSRETQYFGPGTRLLVL.